This T cell receptor beta chain appears in the sequencing data of a study of blood T cell repertoires in COVID-19. Clinical history reported by participants formed the basis on which cohorts were assigned. What the recovered Cohort 3 donors had was two negative PCRs, clearance, or symptom resolution. How the authors handled the data: Amplification of reference gene primers was used by the study to estimate nucleated cell counts. Data came from immunoSEQ multiplex PCR; TCRdb stores just in-frame clones and leaves some out. The D gene and trimming were derived from the DNA, and the V and J assignments and clone size from that table. In the table there are over 200,000 clones, approximately 85% of which are singletons. V lost 7 bases to trimming and J lost 7 bases, with 8 bases between them. From germline, CDR1 is SEHNR and CDR2 FQNEAQ (reference sequence). This CDR3 is 11 amino acids long.

This rearrangement joins TRBV7-9 to TRBJ2-1, with unresolved D. Sample: PBMCs or T cells enriched from blood (not recorded which). The TCR was taken from a woman in her 50s who had recovered from COVID-19. This chain's CDR3 is CASTEANEQFF. CDR3 nucleotides: TGTGCCAGCACTGAGGCAAATGAGCAGTTCTTC.